This T cell receptor (beta chain) derives from a study of identifying expanded T cells in peripheral blood. The J segment lost 10 bases and the V segment lost 5 bases, leaving 9 bases of the junction unmatched. The germline CDR1 and CDR2 sequences are SGHTA and FQGTGA. The CDR3 has 13 amino acids. The protocol was immunoSEQ multiplex PCR, while the TCRdb copy is restricted to in-frame clones and leaves out a portion. The sample shows tens of thousands of clones, just under 85% of them seen only once. This sequence joins TRBV7-3 and TRBJ1-1, with 8 positions matching TRBD1. Material: blood. The receptor was isolated from a person between 18 and 75 years old in good health. CDR3 bases: TGTGCCAGCAGCCCTGAACAGGGGGGTGTAGCTTTCTTT. This gives the protein CASSPEQGGVAFF.